The next 19 T cell receptor beta chains were all read from a single sample in a study of T cells after somatic rescue of genetic block. Some clones are missing from TCRdb's copy, which holds only in-frame ones; the method was immunoSEQ multiplex PCR. The data show approximately 15,000 clones, roughly two thirds seen once. Sequenced material: peripheral blood mononuclear cells (PBMCs). The origin of the receptors is a man aged 18 to 35.

The chain recombines TRBV5-1 with TRBJ2-5; D may be TRBD1 (6 bases). The J call may not be correct, given that the DNA end is closer to TRBJ2-7. Per germline, CDR1 SGHRS and CDR2 YFSETQ. This CDR3 has 15 amino acids. The CDR3 region has the DNA TGCGCCAGCAGCCCGGCTCCGGGACAAACCTACGAGCAGTACTTC. Encoded protein: CASSPAPGQTYEQYF.

The chain recombines TRBV30 with TRBJ2-1; the match to TRBD1 covers 7 bases. The V gene end was trimmed by 6 bases and the J gene end by 4 bases; junction bases not matched to a gene: 6. The germline gives CDR1 GTSNPN, CDR2 SVGIG (reference sequence). This CDR3 is built from 13 residues. In DNA form, the CDR3 reads TGTGCCTGTAAATGGACAGGTTACAATGAGCAGTTCTTC. Translating gives CACKWTGYNEQFF.

CDR3 nucleotide sequence: TGTGCCAGCAGTTTGGAGTGGGCTACACGGATCTATGGCTACACCTTC. This codes for CASSLEWATRIYGYTF. This chain uses TRBV28 with TRBJ1-2; D not resolved. Germline assignment: CDR1 MDHEN and CDR2 SYDVKM. Trimming left V 3 bases short and J 4 bases short, with 18 bases between. The CDR3 is 16 amino acids.

This clone has only a few counts. This sequence joins TRBV9 and TRBJ1-1, with no clear D. CDR3 length: 16 amino acids. Per the germline V gene, CDR1 is SGDLS and CDR2 is YYNGEE. The germline V and J ends were trimmed by 0 bases and 5 bases, with 17 bases remaining between them. The CDR3 region has the DNA TGTGCCAGCAGCGTAGGGGTAGGAGGGCTTAGTACTGAAGCTTTCTTT. Its translation is CASSVGVGGLSTEAFF.

The chain is built from TRBV5-1 and TRBJ1-1; tentative D call: TRBD1 (5 bases). CDR1 and CDR2 (germline): SGHRS, YFSETQ. V lost 3 bases, J lost 1 base, and 16 bases lay in between. The CDR3 is made up of 16 amino acids. The CDR3 DNA reads TGCGCCAGCAGCTCGACCCTCGGGACGGGGAACACTGAAGCTTTCTTT. This encodes CASSSTLGTGNTEAFF. The complete variable domain, with remaining parts taken from reference TRBV5-1 and TRBJ1-1, reads KAGVTQTPRYLIKTRGQQVTLSCSPISGHRSVSWYQQTPGQGLQFLFEYFSETQRNKGNFPGRFSGRQFSNSRSEMNVSTLELGDSALYLCASSSTLGTGNTEAFFGQGTRLTVV.

The chain uses TRBV6-5 and TRBJ1-2, with 9 positions matching TRBD1. J lost 8 bases, V lost 3 bases, and 4 bases had no gene match. This CDR3 spans 13 amino acids. Germline loops: CDR1 MNHEY, CDR2 SVGAGI. In nucleotides, the CDR3 is TGTGCCAGCAGTTATAACAGGGGGCAAGGCTACACCTTC. It translates to CASSYNRGQGYTF.

Judged by abundance, this clone is medium-sized. Other DNA sequences in this specimen translate into the identical CDR3. This rearrangement joins TRBV11-2 to TRBJ2-7; perhaps TRBD2 as D (5 bases). Germline CDR1 is SGHAT and CDR2 is FQNNGV. V lost 4 bases and J lost 3, with 25 bases in between. CDR3 size: 18 residues. This CDR3 is CASSSSRVASYLIYEQYF. In nucleotides, the CDR3 is TGTGCCAGCAGCTCTAGCCGGGTGGCCAGCTACCTAATCTACGAGCAGTACTTC.

The genes are TRBV5-1 and TRBJ2-7, with 10 nucleotides matching TRBD1. CDR1 is SGHRS, CDR2 YFSETQ, per germline. The trim removed 3 bases at V and 4 bases at J, leaving 4 bases unmatched. This CDR3 is 14 amino acids long. The CDR3, as DNA: TGCGCCAGCAGCTCCCGGACAGGGGGGTACGAGCAGTACTTC. Its translation: CASSSRTGGYEQYF.

This clone was recorded a few times. V is TRBV28 and J is TRBJ1-2, with 7 positions matching TRBD1. This CDR3 is built from 15 residues. V shed 2 bases and J 6 bases; nucleotides not matched to a gene: 9. Germline CDR1 reads MDHEN; CDR2 reads SYDVKM. The CDR3 region is CASSLGLTGKDGYTF. CDR3 nucleotide sequence: TGTGCCAGCAGTTTAGGGCTGACAGGGAAGGATGGCTACACCTTC.

This chain uses TRBV6-5 with TRBJ1-5; no definite D call. The V end was cut by 0 bases, the J end by 3 bases, with 6 bases between. From germline, CDR1 is MNHEY and CDR2 SVGAGI. This CDR3 spans 14 amino acids. CDR3 loop: CASSYSPLNQPQHF. The CDR3 region has the DNA TGTGCCAGCAGTTACTCTCCACTCAATCAGCCCCAGCATTTT.

The genes are TRBV4-2 and TRBJ2-2; 9 bases map to TRBD2. The CDR3 is 15 amino acids. Unmatched junction bases numbered 5, after V lost 3 bases and J lost 6 bases. Per germline, CDR1 LGHNA and CDR2 YNFKEQ. The CDR3 DNA reads TGTGCCAGCAGCCATACTAGCGGGTACGCCGGGGAGCTGTTTTTT. Its protein is CASSHTSGYAGELFF.

The chain combines TRBV5-1 with TRBJ1-5; TRBD1 aligns across 7 bases. The germline CDR1 and CDR2 sequences are SGHRS and YFSETQ. The ends lost 3 bases at V and 6 bases at J; junction bases unmatched: 6. This CDR3 contains 14 residues. CDR3 DNA: TGCGCCAGCAGCTGGGGACCAGGGGGTCAGCCCCAGCATTTT. As protein: CASSWGPGGQPQHF.

The chain is built from TRBV18 and TRBJ1-2; D remains ambiguous. Between the trimmed V and J ends, which lost 5 bases and 4 bases, there was a span of 14 bases. There are 14 residues in the CDR3. The germline V gene encodes CDR1 KGHSH and CDR2 LQKENI. The CDR3 here is CASSFATATYGYTF. In DNA form, the CDR3 reads TGTGCCAGCTCATTCGCGACCGCCACCTATGGCTACACCTTC. Full variable domain (rest looked up from reference TRBV18 and TRBJ1-2): NAGVMQNPRHLVRRRGQEARLRCSPMKGHSHVYWYRQLPEEGLKFMVYLQKENIIDESGMPKERFSAEFPKEGPSILRIQQVVRGDSAAYFCASSFATATYGYTFGSGTRLTVV.

The chain combines TRBV11-2 with TRBJ2-1, with 13 nucleotides matching TRBD2. The CDR3 runs 16 residues. Unmatched junction bases numbered 5, after V lost 4 bases and J lost 5 bases. Germline V lookup: CDR1 SGHAT, CDR2 FQNNGV. DNA for the CDR3: TGTGCCAGCAGCTCCCGACTAGCGGGAGGTAACAATGAGCAGTTCTTC. Translated, it gives CASSSRLAGGNNEQFF. Full variable domain (remainder filled in from reference TRBV11-2 and TRBJ2-1): EAGVAQSPRYKIIEKRQSVAFWCNPISGHATLYWYQQILGQGPKLLIQFQNNGVVDDSQLPKDRFSAERLKGVDSTLKIQPAKLEDSAVYLCASSSRLAGGNNEQFFGPGTRLTVL.

The V call is TRBV4-1, the J call TRBJ1-6; D unresolved. The CDR3 has 16 residues. Germline-derived CDR1 and CDR2 are MGHRA and YSYEKL. Trimming removed 3 bases from V and 8 bases from J, with 17 bases in between. CDR3 loop: CASSQSIPDGYSPLHF. The DNA for the CDR3 is TGCGCCAGCAGCCAGAGTATACCTGACGGTTATTCACCCCTCCACTTT.

As DNA, the CDR3 is TGTGCCAGCAGTACTCCCAGGTCCTCCTCCTACAATGAGCAGTTCTTC. Translation gives CASSTPRSSSYNEQFF. The chain carries TRBV27 and TRBJ2-1, with D uncertain. Trimming removed 5 bases from V and 0 bases from J, with 14 bases in between. The length of the CDR3 is 16 residues. Germline assignment: CDR1 MNHEY and CDR2 SMNVEV (reference sequence).

The chain joins TRBV5-1 to TRBJ2-7; no definite D call. The CDR3 covers 15 residues. CDR1 is SGHRS and CDR2 is YFSETQ in the germline V gene. V was shortened by 0 bases and J by 0 bases, with 10 bases between the two germline ends. CDR3 nucleotides: TGCGCCAGCAGCTTGGGACCCGTCCCCTCCTACGAGCAGTACTTC. This gives the protein CASSLGPVPSYEQYF.

This clone was counted a single time. The J gene is TRBJ2-6, the V gene TRBV10-2; TRBD1 might be the D (5 bases). The CDR3 covers 17 residues. Germline-derived CDR1 and CDR2 are WSHSY and SAAADI. Trimming left V 4 bases short and J 0 bases short, with 13 bases between. The DNA for the CDR3 is TGCGCCAGCAGTGGGGGCAGGGTAAGCTCTGGGGCCAACGTCCTGACTTTC. Amino acid sequence: CASSGGRVSSGANVLTF.

This chain joins TRBV27 and TRBJ2-4; tentatively, D is TRBD1 (5 bases). Trimming removed 5 bases from V and 0 bases from J, with 14 bases in between. Germline loops: CDR1 MNHEY, CDR2 SMNVEV (reference sequence). The CDR3 is made up of 16 amino acids. The CDR3 DNA sequence: TGTGCCAGCAGTCCCTGGACATTCCTAGCCAAAAACATTCAGTACTTC. It specifies CASSPWTFLAKNIQYF.